The 10 T cell receptor beta chains listed next were all sequenced from one sample in a study of T cell responses to AZD1222 COVID-19 vaccine. Profiled with immunoSEQ multiplex PCR; TCRdb holds only in-frame clones, not every one. This sample carries about 130,000 clones, around 87% of them seen once, and the ten largest clones take 8% to 13%. Sample: peripheral blood, taken on day 0 of AZD1222 vaccination. Source of these receptors: an adult in good health.

The table lists this clone with a few counts. CDR3 loop: CASSFDGRTDTQYF. CDR3 nucleotide sequence: TGTGCCAGCAGCTTTGACGGGAGGACAGATACGCAGTATTTT. The chain has TRBV11-3 and TRBJ2-3; 7 bases are a match to TRBD2. CDR1 is SGHNT, CDR2 YENEEA, per germline. This CDR3 comprises 14 residues. V was clipped by 3 bases and J by 3 bases; unmatched bases: 3.

V gene TRBV7-9 combines with J gene TRBJ1-2; TRBD1 might be the D (5 bases). CDR3 length: 12 amino acids. Germline V lookup: CDR1 SEHNR, CDR2 FQNEAQ (reference sequence). Trimming took off 3 bases at V and 7 bases at J, with 9 bases between the two ends. This CDR3 reads CASSFRGGGYTF. The CDR3 region has the DNA TGTGCCAGCAGCTTCCGGGGCGGTGGCTACACCTTC.

The chain combines TRBV10-3 with TRBJ2-2; D remains unclear. Germline V gene data show CDR1 as ENHRY and CDR2 as SYGVKD. The CDR3 loop spans 17 amino acids. V lost 0 bases and J 0 bases, leaving 11 bases between the germline ends. CDR3 nucleotides: TGTGCCATCAGTGAGTCAGTGGAGAGGACGAACACCGGGGAGCTGTTTTTT. Its protein is CAISESVERTNTGELFF.

The chain is built from TRBV4-1 and TRBJ1-1; a weak D match, TRBD1 (5 bases). The CDR3 covers 17 residues. Trimming pared 5 bases from V and 3 bases from J, leaving 22 bases between. Germline CDR1 reads MGHRA; CDR2 reads YSYEKL. The chain's CDR3 is CASSLVGMGRLDTEAFF. The DNA for the CDR3 is TGCGCCAGCAGCTTAGTGGGGATGGGGCGGTTGGACACTGAAGCTTTCTTT.

V usage is TRBV28 and J usage is TRBJ1-1, with TRBD1 as a possible D gene (5 bases). Deletions cut 1 base from V and 6 bases from J, with 9 bases between. The germline V gene encodes CDR1 MDHEN and CDR2 SYDVKM. There are 13 residues in the CDR3. As DNA, the CDR3 is TGTGCCAGCAGTTTATCCGGAGGGGCTGAAGCTTTCTTT. Translated: CASSLSGGAEAFF.

The V gene is TRBV5-1, the J gene TRBJ2-3; 8 nucleotides align to TRBD2. The CDR3 sequence is 14 residues long. J was trimmed by 4 bases and V by 6 bases; bases with no gene match: 7. Germline assignment: CDR1 SGHRS and CDR2 YFSETQ. The DNA of the CDR3 is TGCGCCAGCACCCCTACGGGAGGGGCAGATACGCAGTATTTT. Amino acids: CASTPTGGADTQYF.

J is TRBJ2-2 and V is TRBV5-1, with D possibly being TRBD2 (7 bases). V lost 0 bases to trimming and J lost 3 bases, with 12 bases between them. This CDR3 has 16 amino acids. Germline V lookup: CDR1 SGHRS, CDR2 YFSETQ. Here the CDR3 DNA reads TGCGCCAGCAGCTTGGCCGCGGGGGCGGACACCGGGGAGCTGTTTTTT. It yields the protein CASSLAAGADTGELFF.

The genes are TRBV28 and TRBJ1-2; D is possibly TRBD1 (6 bases). This CDR3 contains 12 residues. Trimming pared 10 bases from V and 8 bases from J, leaving 17 bases between. Germline values: CDR1 MDHEN, CDR2 SYDVKM. The CDR3 sequence is CAIRTHRDGYTF. The DNA of the CDR3 is TGTGCCATTCGAACCCACAGGGACGGCTACACCTTC.

The chain is built from TRBV14 and TRBJ2-4; D is unclear. Trimming left V 4 bases short and J 0 bases short, with 7 bases between. Looked up from germline, CDR1 is SGHDN and CDR2 is FVKESK. The CDR3 is 14 residues long. The CDR3 nucleotides read TGTGCCAGCAGCCTTCGGATAGCCAAAAACATTCAGTACTTC. Translated, it gives CASSLRIAKNIQYF.

The chain employs TRBV27 and TRBJ2-7, with 10 bases lining up with TRBD1. The CDR3 totals 14 residues. Losses at the gene ends were 9 bases for V and 1 base for J; bases not matched to a gene: 6. The V gene's germline CDR1 is MNHEY and CDR2 SMNVEV (reference sequence). The CDR3 region has the DNA TGTGCCAGTTTAGCGGGACAGGGGTCCTACGAGCAGTACTTC. Its translation is CASLAGQGSYEQYF.